Shown below are 9 T cell receptor beta chains from a single sample sequenced in a study of cytomegalovirus exposure and HLA in healthy donors. Amplification used 60 Vbeta primers and 13 Jbeta primers. TCRdb's copy holds only in-frame clones and misses some; the assay was immunoSEQ multiplex PCR. The sample shows fewer than 75,000 clones, 83% of them seen only once. The specimen was PBMCs. The source of these receptors is a man aged 25 to 45 in good health and CMV-seronegative.

V is TRBV9 and J is TRBJ1-3; perhaps TRBD1 as D (6 bases). CDR3 length: 14 amino acids. Deletions cut 0 bases from V and 4 bases from J, with 8 bases between. Germline V gene sequence: CDR1 SGDLS, CDR2 YYNGEE. Here the CDR3 reads CASSVETGGNTIYF. The CDR3 coding sequence is TGTGCCAGCAGCGTAGAAACAGGGGGAAACACCATATATTTT.

The V and J genes are TRBV5-8 and TRBJ2-3; 7 nucleotides align to TRBD2. Germline V lookup: CDR1 SGHTS, CDR2 YDEGEE. CDR3 length equals 15 residues. Trimming cost V 1 base and J 3 bases; bases outside gene matches: 5. The CDR3 here is CASSLIAGRTDTQYF. CDR3 DNA: TGTGCCAGCAGCTTGATAGCGGGTCGGACAGATACGCAGTATTTT.

This clone was counted once. The genes are TRBV7-3 and TRBJ1-6; D is ambiguous. Between the trimmed V and J ends, which lost 5 bases and 8 bases, there was a span of 10 bases. There are 13 residues in the CDR3. The germline gives CDR1 SGHTA, CDR2 FQGTGA. CDR3 sequence: CASSIRRDSPLHF. The CDR3 DNA sequence: TGTGCCAGCAGCATTCGACGGGATTCACCCCTCCACTTT.

V and J are TRBV7-9 and TRBJ1-1; D is uncertain. From germline, CDR1 is SEHNR and CDR2 FQNEAQ (reference sequence). The V gene lost 1 base and the J gene lost 10 bases, with 13 bases spanning the gap. There are 13 residues in the CDR3. CDR3 in DNA: TGTGCCAGCAGCTTAGTCGGGCAGGAGGTAGCTTTCTTT. The encoded protein is CASSLVGQEVAFF.

The CDR3 reads CASSPDRGDTDTQYF. The DNA for the CDR3 is TGTGCCAGCTCACCAGACAGGGGAGACACAGATACGCAGTATTTT. The rearrangement joins TRBV18 to TRBJ2-3, with TRBD1 matching 8 bases. The CDR3 sequence is 15 residues long. V dropped 2 bases and J dropped 2; count of bases not matched to a gene: 3. The V gene's germline CDR1 is KGHSH and CDR2 LQKENI.

The chain recombines TRBV7-2 with TRBJ2-5, with D possibly matching TRBD1 (5 bases). Germline assignment: CDR1 SGHTA and CDR2 FQGNSA. This CDR3 contains 13 residues. The V end lost 5 bases, the J end lost 4 bases, and 11 bases lay between the germline ends. The CDR3 is CASSLTGLETQYF. Here the CDR3 DNA reads TGTGCCAGCAGCCTCACAGGCCTAGAGACCCAGTACTTC.

The chain couples TRBV7-6 to TRBJ2-3; D call uncertain. This CDR3 has 15 residues. In germline, CDR1 is SGHVS, CDR2 FNYEAQ. V was clipped by 5 bases and J by 1 base, with 13 bases between them. CDR3 DNA: TGTGCCAGCAGCCCGAGCCTGATCGGCACAGATACGCAGTATTTT. This translates into CASSPSLIGTDTQYF.

The chain combines TRBV7-9 with TRBJ1-1; TRBD1 might be the D (5 bases). The V gene's germline CDR1 is SEHNR and CDR2 FQNEAQ (reference sequence). Trimming took off 2 bases at V and 1 base at J, with 8 bases between the two ends. The CDR3 runs to 14 residues. The CDR3 loop reads CASSLWGANTEAFF. CDR3 DNA: TGTGCCAGCAGCTTATGGGGCGCGAACACTGAAGCTTTCTTT.

This clone was counted only a few times. This sequence joins TRBV2 and TRBJ2-7, with D hard to call. CDR1 SNHLY and CDR2 FYNNEI come from the germline V gene. This CDR3 is built from 12 residues. V lost 6 bases and J 2 bases, leaving 8 bases between the germline ends. Here the CDR3 reads CASRGTTYEQYF. For the CDR3, the DNA is TGTGCCAGCAGGGGCACAACCTACGAGCAGTACTTC.